The 26 T cell receptor beta chains below all came from one sample that was sequenced in a study of cytomegalovirus exposure and HLA in healthy donors. The study ran its PCR with 60 Vbeta and 13 Jbeta primers. Only in-frame clones appear in the TCRdb table, and some are missing; sequencing was by immunoSEQ multiplex PCR. Seen here are 100,000 to 150,000 clones, around 80% observed once, and the top ten hold 2% to 2.5%. Source material: PBMCs. These TCRs come from a man in his late teens or twenties in good health and CMV-seronegative.

The chain carries TRBV19 and TRBJ2-1, with D perhaps matching TRBD1 (6 bases). The CDR3 spans 15 residues. The germline CDR1 and CDR2 sequences are LNHDA and SQIVND (reference sequence). V dropped 3 bases and J dropped 3 bases, with 12 bases sitting between them. This CDR3 is CASSMFSRGYNEQFF. The CDR3 DNA sequence: TGTGCCAGTAGTATGTTTTCCAGGGGCTACAATGAGCAGTTCTTC.

Remarks on this clone: The junction and the germline gene differ at one end; a read error may be behind it. The chain links TRBV15 to TRBJ1-2; the D gene is possibly TRBD1 (5 bases). The CDR3 is made up of 13 amino acids. CDR1 LNHNV and CDR2 YYDKDF come from the germline V gene (reference sequence). The CDR3 DNA is TGTGCCACCAGCCCAGACGGGGGGTATGGCTACCCCTTC. It encodes CATSPDGGYGYPF.

The rearrangement uses TRBV9 and TRBJ2-2; D not resolved. Germline assignment: CDR1 SGDLS and CDR2 YYNGEE. This CDR3 has 16 residues. V shed 0 bases and J shed 1 base, with 10 bases lying between them. The CDR3 nucleotides are TGTGCCAGCAGCGTAGGTTGGTCAGGGAACACCGGGGAGCTGTTTTTT. Translation gives CASSVGWSGNTGELFF.

V gene TRBV18 combines with J gene TRBJ1-1; D is unclear. With 9 bases removed from V and 3 bases from J, the gap between germline ends came to 14 bases. Germline loops: CDR1 KGHSH, CDR2 LQKENI. This CDR3 spans 13 amino acids. Here the CDR3 DNA reads TGTGCCAGTTGCTCAGGTGTGGACACTGAAGCTTTCTTT. Its protein is CASCSGVDTEAFF.

This clone showed up just once. The V gene is TRBV30, the J gene TRBJ2-5; D perhaps matches TRBD1 (6 bases). The V gene's germline CDR1 is GTSNPN and CDR2 SVGIG (reference sequence). The CDR3 is made up of 14 amino acids. With 7 bases removed from V and 1 base from J, the gap between germline ends came to 16 bases. CDR3 loop: CAYHRTGIQETQYF. The CDR3 DNA sequence: TGTGCCTACCACCGAACAGGGATCCAAGAGACCCAGTACTTC.

The CDR3 protein is CASSKERISYNEQFF. DNA for the CDR3: TGTGCCAGCAGCAAAGAGCGGATCTCCTACAATGAGCAGTTCTTC. The chain combines TRBV7-7 with TRBJ2-1; possible D gene TRBD2, 5 bases. The CDR3 totals 15 residues. CDR1 and CDR2 (germline): SSHAT, FNYEAQ (reference sequence). V lost 5 bases to trimming and J lost 0 bases, with 11 bases between them.

This chain connects TRBV6-6 to TRBJ1-3, with D perhaps TRBD1 (5 bases). Trimming took 6 bases from V and 4 from J, leaving 10 bases between them. In germline, CDR1 is MNHNY, CDR2 SVGAGI (reference sequence). There are 13 residues in the CDR3. CDR3 nucleotide sequence: TGTGCCAGCAGCTACCGGGGGGGAAACACCATATATTTT. Protein sequence: CASSYRGGNTIYF.

The chain uses TRBV2 and TRBJ2-3; D is possibly TRBD1 (6 bases). The germline V gene has CDR1 SNHLY and CDR2 FYNNEI. The ends were cut back, 5 bases at V and 6 bases at J, with 15 bases in the middle. There are 14 residues in the CDR3. The CDR3 sequence is CASSSYRVHDTQYF. CDR3 sequence (DNA): TGTGCCAGCAGTTCATACAGGGTGCACGATACGCAGTATTTT.

This clone was seen more than once but under ten times. The chain employs TRBV5-6 and TRBJ2-7, with 7 bases identical to TRBD2. The V and J ends lost 0 bases and 4 bases, in that order; junction bases with no gene match: 4. The CDR3 has 14 residues. CDR1 is SGHDT and CDR2 is YYEEEE in the germline V gene. The CDR3 protein is CASSLAGLEYEQYF. The CDR3 DNA follows: TGTGCCAGCAGCTTGGCTGGACTAGAATACGAGCAGTACTTC.

The V gene is TRBV28, the J gene TRBJ2-3; 12 bases are shared with TRBD2. Germline V lookup: CDR1 MDHEN, CDR2 SYDVKM. V gave up 7 bases and J gave up 5 bases; unmatched junction bases: 4. The CDR3 length is 14 residues. CDR3 amino acids: CASNLAGGVDTQYF. CDR3 DNA: TGTGCCAGCAATCTAGCGGGAGGGGTAGATACGCAGTATTTT. Based on the CDR3 plus reference TRBV28 and TRBJ2-3, the full variable domain is DVKVTQSSRYLVKRTGEKVFLECVQDMDHENMFWYRQDPGLGLRLIYFSYDVKMKEKGDIPEGYSVSREKKERFSLILESASTNQTSMYLCASNLAGGVDTQYFGPGTRLTVL.

The chain employs TRBV6-5 and TRBJ2-2, with D hard to call. Germline CDR1 is MNHEY and CDR2 is SVGAGI. V lost 4 bases and J 6 bases, leaving 15 bases between the germline ends. This CDR3 comprises 15 residues. DNA for the CDR3: TGTGCCAGCAGTTTATTGGTTGTAAACTCCGGGGAGCTGTTTTTT. It encodes CASSLLVVNSGELFF.

V gene TRBV9 combines with J gene TRBJ2-6, with 8 bases matching TRBD1. Trimming cost V 4 bases and J 3 bases; bases outside gene matches: 9. This CDR3 comprises 17 residues. Germline V lookup: CDR1 SGDLS, CDR2 YYNGEE. The CDR3 region is CASSPRTGSGGANVLTF. In DNA, the CDR3 is TGTGCCAGCAGCCCTCGGACAGGGTCAGGTGGGGCCAACGTCCTGACTTTC.

V gene TRBV6-5 combines with J gene TRBJ2-7; 7 nucleotides match TRBD1. J lost 5 bases, V lost 2 bases, and 6 bases had no gene match. Germline V gene sequence: CDR1 MNHEY, CDR2 SVGAGI. The CDR3 has 14 residues. CDR3 residues: CASSYTGTADEQYV. CDR3 coding DNA: TGTGCCAGCAGTTACACTGGGACAGCAGACGAGCAGTACGTC.

V gene TRBV27 combines with J gene TRBJ2-7; a possible D gene is TRBD2 (6 bases). The length of the CDR3 is 12 residues. Trimming cost V 5 bases and J 6 bases, with 11 bases left between them. Germline V CDR1 and CDR2: MNHEY, SMNVEV (reference sequence). The CDR3 loop is CASSIAAGEQYF. For the CDR3, the DNA is TGTGCCAGCAGTATAGCGGCGGGCGAGCAGTACTTC.

V and J are TRBV9 and TRBJ1-1; no definite D call. The V end was cut by 4 bases, the J end by 5 bases, with 15 bases between. This CDR3 region has 14 residues. The germline CDR1 and CDR2 sequences are SGDLS and YYNGEE. The CDR3 here is CASSTYLGGTEAFF. The DNA for the CDR3 is TGTGCCAGCAGCACCTACTTAGGCGGGACTGAAGCTTTCTTT.

The chain uses TRBV7-2 and TRBJ2-3; TRBD2 agrees at 12 bases. Germline CDR1 and CDR2: SGHTA and FQGNSA. CDR3 length: 15 amino acids. Unmatched junction bases numbered 5, after V lost 5 bases and J lost 5 bases. The CDR3 nucleotides read TGTGCCAGCAGCCCTAGCGGGAGGGCCTTAGATACGCAGTATTTT. Encoded protein: CASSPSGRALDTQYF.

The chain is built from TRBV5-6 and TRBJ2-7, with 10 bases aligning to TRBD1. V shed 3 bases and J 7 bases; nucleotides not matched to a gene: 10. CDR3 length: 15 residues. The germline CDR1 and CDR2 sequences are SGHDT and YYEEEE. The DNA for the CDR3 is TGTGCCAGCAGCTGGGTGCCGGGACAGGGGAGGGAGCAGTACTTC. The encoded protein is CASSWVPGQGREQYF. Full variable domain (outside the CDR3, taken from reference TRBV5-6 and TRBJ2-7): DAGVTQSPTHLIKTRGQQVTLRCSPKSGHDTVSWYQQALGQGPQFIFQYYEEEERQRGNFPDRFSGHQFPNYSSELNVNALLLGDSALYLCASSWVPGQGREQYFGPGTRLTVT.

V and J are TRBV25-1 and TRBJ2-7, with D possibly TRBD1 on 6 matching bases. Trimming removed 1 base from V and 0 bases from J, with 13 bases in between. The CDR3 consists of 16 residues. CDR1 and CDR2 from the germline V gene are MGHDK and SYGVNS. Here the CDR3 reads CASSELGARNSYEQYF. The CDR3 DNA follows: TGTGCCAGCAGTGAATTGGGGGCACGAAACTCCTACGAGCAGTACTTC.

The gene calls are TRBV2 and TRBJ2-2, with 11 bases fitting TRBD2. CDR1 is SNHLY and CDR2 is FYNNEI in the germline V gene. V shed 7 bases and J 1 base; nucleotides not matched to a gene: 5. CDR3 length: 16 residues. CDR3 nucleotide sequence: TGTGCCAGCACCAGGACTAGCGGGCAGAACACCGGGGAGCTGTTTTTT. The encoded protein is CASTRTSGQNTGELFF.

The chain recombines TRBV28 with TRBJ2-7, with D uncertain. Trimming stripped 5 bases from V and 2 bases from J, with 7 bases between. The CDR3 has 12 residues. Germline CDR1 reads MDHEN; CDR2 reads SYDVKM. Here the CDR3 reads CASSLSTYEQYF. The CDR3, as DNA: TGTGCCAGCAGTCTATCCACCTACGAGCAGTACTTC.

The CDR3: CASSLAEGITLYGYTF. DNA of the CDR3: TGTGCCAGCAGCTTGGCCGAGGGAATTACCCTCTATGGCTACACCTTC. The chain links TRBV5-8 to TRBJ1-2; D call uncertain. Trimming cost V 0 bases and J 4 bases, with 16 bases left between them. The germline V gene has CDR1 SGHTS and CDR2 YDEGEE. The CDR3 length is 16 residues.

The table lists this clone with a count of one. This chain links TRBV9 with TRBJ2-7; TRBD2 agrees at 8 bases. The germline V gene has CDR1 SGDLS and CDR2 YYNGEE. There are 16 residues in the CDR3. The V and J ends lost 3 bases and 0 bases, in that order; junction bases with no gene match: 8. CDR3 amino acids: CASSGRLAPRSYEQYV. The CDR3 bases are TGTGCCAGCAGCGGAAGACTAGCGCCTCGCTCCTACGAGCAGTACGTC.

This clone was detected only a few times. The gene calls are TRBV19 and TRBJ1-4; TRBD1 matches 7 bases. With 6 bases clipped from V and 7 bases from J, the junction kept 5 bases outside the gene matches. Germline V gene lookup returns CDR1 LNHDA and CDR2 SQIVND (reference sequence). The CDR3 totals 13 residues. The DNA for the CDR3 is TGTGCCAGTAGCGACAGGGCGGGTGAAAAACTGTTTTTT. This translates into CASSDRAGEKLFF.

This sequence joins TRBV2 and TRBJ2-1, with 8 bases fitting TRBD2. The junction had 4 bases not matched to a gene; V was cut back by 5 bases and J by 4 bases. Germline-derived CDR1 and CDR2 are SNHLY and FYNNEI. The CDR3 has 14 residues. CDR3 residues: CASSPGLAYNEQFF. The CDR3 DNA follows: TGTGCCAGCAGTCCCGGACTAGCTTACAATGAGCAGTTCTTC.

The chain employs TRBV21-1 and TRBJ2-1; whether TRBD1, the table's D call, matches the DNA was not checked. TRBV21-1 is flagged as a pseudogene. The CDR3 consists of 16 residues. The CDR3 sequence is CASIQGGVREYNEQFF. The CDR3 DNA sequence: TGTGCCAGCATCCAGGGGGGAGTGAGAGAATACAATGAGCAGTTCTTC.

The chain carries TRBV5-1 and TRBJ2-1; possibly TRBD2 for D (5 bases). V dropped 2 bases and J dropped 0 bases, with 9 bases sitting between them. Germline CDR1 is SGHRS and CDR2 is YFSETQ. The CDR3 extends over 15 amino acids. The CDR3 is CASSFLRGSYNEQFF. In DNA form, the CDR3 reads TGCGCCAGCAGCTTTTTACGGGGCTCCTACAATGAGCAGTTCTTC.